Ten or more counts support the clone carrying this T cell receptor beta chain. This sample is drawn from a study of identical twins. A universal primer site arose from template switching, and cDNA bore unique molecular identifiers. TCRdb called the 5' RACE reads again in MiXCR, with one record for every CDR3 protein. Among 280,000 or so distinct CDR3 sequences listed, roughly 8.6% were seen once. Germline CDR1 and CDR2: ENHRY and SYGVKD. The CDR3 has 15 amino acids. The J segment lost 7 bases and the V segment lost 9 bases, leaving 15 bases of the junction unmatched. This sample also belongs to another study, concerning yellow fever vaccine responses in identical twins.

The V gene is TRBV10-3, the J gene TRBJ2-1, with TRBD2 matching over 7 bases. Material for sequencing was memory (CD45RO+) T cells sorted from blood. This clonotype was obtained from a woman under 30 in good health. The CDR3 DNA sequence: TGTGCCATGGGTTCCGGGACTAAATCCGGAAATGAGCAGTTCTTC. It is translated as CAMGSGTKSGNEQFF.